What follows is one TCR beta chain and its context. The antigen it binds to is not known. Base qualities were left out, and no much larger clone turns up one base away. The entry originates in a study of beta chain features in type 1 diabetes (dated by TCRdb to the late 2010s). Broadly, across the study: Mean age, gender distribution, total cell number and subset yield were not different between patients and healthy donors. A total of 107,917,701 sorted cells were examined across all samples, and a strong correlation was observed between cell number per subset and RNA yield. In the study, recently diagnosed type 1 diabetes patients and matched healthy donors were compared on the TCRB repertoires of their sorted circulating CD4+ T cell subsets. Naive and central memory subsets were obtained from all 30 or so donors, but regulatory and stem cell-like memory subsets were isolated from only 8 patients and roughly 8 healthy donors. Beyond this particular receptor, the publication reports: Naive, central memory and regulatory TCRB repertoires appeared to be more similar among patients than among healthy donors. Patients with type 1 diabetes made fewer insertions and deleted more nucleotides at VDJ recombination sites, implying thymic rearrangement abnormalities. Because cDNA was sequenced instead of genomic DNA, highly expressing activated cells could be over-represented, though the groups showed no difference in activation or CD3 levels. Because small numbers of individuals were included in the HLA sub-analyses, any influence of HLA type on TCRB rearrangement was left unresolved. Type 1 diabetes patients showed a moderate but significant shortening of TCRB CDR3 length in all four CD4+ subsets. PCR might favor shorter templates, but patient and control samples were amplified and corrected together, so any skew would affect both groups equally.

The entire amount of isolated RNA was reverse transcribed using the High Capacity cDNA Reverse Transcription Kit, so the sequenced TCRB transcripts were expressed ones. Naive, central memory and regulatory T cell samples underwent deep immunoSEQ sequencing, averaging about 3.57 million total reads per sample. Sorted cells were lysed in RLT buffer and RNA was extracted with DNase-treated RNeasy Micro or Mini kits, depending on cell number. Each cell subset was processed separately to prevent cross-contamination, with patient and healthy donor samples processed together. TCRB sequences were amplified from cDNA with the immunoSEQ multiplex PCR, producing 87-bp fragments spanning the CDR3 region. Amplicons were sequenced on the Illumina HiSeq platform. Under the source paper's analysis protocol: Synthetic template baselines were used to correct PCR bias computationally, reads within Hamming distance 2 were collapsed, and singletons that could not be merged were discarded. Reads were aligned against IMGT to assign V, D and J genes, CDR3 length and insertions or deletions at six rearrangement sites. Within each subset, clonotype counts were normalized to sorted cell number, after which true diversity and Gini coefficients were computed with the tcR R package. Repertoire sharing was quantified using the overlap coefficient calculated on TCRB nucleotide sequences. TCRdb provides this immuneACCESS table in a form limited to in-frame rearrangements. Some clones are lacking; in checked studies, under half of them reflect an unresolved V gene, and why the rest are absent is not known. Clone size and V and J calls were adopted from that table, with D and trimming inferred from the DNA. This sample is represented by about 170,000 clones; approximately 8.1% of them were singletons. The top ten clonotypes cover roughly 0.5% of the sample.

The germline V gene yields SGHRS for CDR1 and YFSETQ for CDR2. V has 3 bases trimmed and J has 5 bases trimmed; junction bases matching no gene number 11. Its CDR3 holds 16 amino acids, cysteine through phenylalanine. Kept here is only the CDR3 DNA, which spans 48 bases and is read in frame from base 1. Each donor gave one peripheral blood draw, around 100 mL on average, collected into heparinised tubes. Using a panel that included CD45RO, CCR7, CD25, CD127, CD95 and CD27, naive, central memory, regulatory and stem cell-like memory CD4+ T cells were sorted on a BD FACSAria II. A purity above 98% was achieved for all sorted populations. PBMCs were isolated right away by Lymphoprep density gradient centrifugation and were stained directly, without culture. So that batch effects would be minimized, each experiment stained and sorted samples in pairs, pairing one healthy donor with one patient.

Sequencing was performed on central memory CD4+ T cells from blood. The TCR was taken from a man younger than 35 with type 1 diabetes. The receptor chain draws on TRBV5-1 and TRBJ2-5; 9 of the junction bases match TRBD2. CDR3 reads: CASSSAGSTSGETQYF. The DNA sequence reads TGCGCCAGCAGCTCCGCGGGGAGTACTAGCGGGGAGACCCAGTACTTC.